These 4 T cell receptor beta chains came from one sample sequenced in a study of CD8+CD57+ T cells in acquired aplastic anemia. For CDR3 and TCR beta VDJ profiling, genomic DNA was the template used. TCRdb reanalysed the reads using MiXCR and keeps one entry per CDR3 protein. The sample records approximately 95,000 distinct CDR3 sequences, roughly two thirds being singletons. Sequencing was done on patients that had shown CD8+CD57+ cell expansion by flow cytometry. Sequencing used sorted CD4+, CD8+, or CD8+CD57+ T cells (not recorded which) from PBMCs. The receptors here all came from a human donor with aplastic anemia.

The sample holds a few counts of this clonotype. This chain connects TRBV20-1 to TRBJ1-2; D remains unclear. The germline CDR1 and CDR2 sequences are DFQATT and SNEGSKA (reference sequence). This CDR3 contains 13 residues. V gave up 1 base and J gave up 8 bases, with 14 bases separating them. The CDR3 sequence is CSARAEGLGGYTF. In DNA, the CDR3 is TGCAGTGCTAGAGCCGAGGGTTTGGGGGGCTACACCTTC.

The chain has TRBV4-1 and TRBJ2-7; D is ambiguous. Germline lookup yields CDR1 MGHRA and CDR2 YSYEKL. Trimming took off 1 base at V and 7 bases at J, with 11 bases between the two ends. There are 13 residues in the CDR3. The CDR3 spells CASSQGSGREQYF. CDR3 coding DNA: TGCGCCAGCAGCCAAGGGTCCGGAAGAGAGCAGTACTTC.

This chain uses TRBV14 with TRBJ2-3; D might be TRBD2 (6 bases). Per the germline V gene, CDR1 is SGHDN and CDR2 is FVKESK. With 4 bases removed from V and 2 bases from J, the gap between germline ends came to 10 bases. The CDR3 extends over 14 amino acids. The CDR3 region is CASSRRDFTDTQYF. The CDR3, as DNA: TGTGCCAGCAGCCGCCGGGACTTCACAGATACGCAGTATTTT.

This clonotype showed up just a few times. The gene calls are TRBV15 and TRBJ2-6; no reliable D call. Looked up from germline, CDR1 is LNHNV and CDR2 is YYDKDF (reference sequence). The CDR3 covers 16 residues. V gave up 3 bases and J gave up 1 base, with 10 bases separating them. CDR3 in amino acids: CATSSYQRSGANVLTF. CDR3 in DNA: TGTGCCACCAGCAGCTACCAACGATCTGGGGCCAACGTCCTGACTTTC. Together with reference TRBV15 and TRBJ2-6, the CDR3 gives the full variable domain: DAMVIQNPRYQVTQFGKPVTLSCSQTLNHNVMYWYQQKSSQAPKLLFHYYDKDFNNEADTPDNFQSRRPNTSFCFLDIRSPGLGDTAMYLCATSSYQRSGANVLTFGAGSRLTVL.